These T cell receptor beta chains were read from a single sample in a study of T cells in Graves' hyperthyroidism and ophthalmopathy. TCRdb reanalysed the multiplex PCR reads using MiXCR and keeps one entry per CDR3 protein. The sample shows 450,000 to 700,000 distinct CDR3 sequences, 35% to 55% of them seen only once. The sample taken for sequencing was peripheral blood or thyroid tissue (not recorded which). The receptor set was obtained from an adult woman with Graves' disease, either hyperthyroidism or ophthalmopathy (not recorded which). Both conserved end residues are part of each CDR3. D genes are given only for firm matches. Size is omitted from some rows. Given values are once, few, many or a class for expanded clones.

D gene: NA
V gene: TRBV4-1
clone size: many
J gene: TRBJ1-2
CDR3 DNA: TGCGCCAGCAGCTTTCAGGGACCTAAACGCTACACCTTC
CDR3 protein: CASSFQGPKRYTF

D gene: TRBD1
V gene: TRBV10-3
clone size: NA
J gene: TRBJ1-6
CDR3 DNA: TGTGCCATCAGTGAGTCGACAGGGGGTTATAATTCACCCCTCCACTTT
CDR3 protein: CAISESTGGYNSPLHF

D gene: NA
V gene: TRBV20-1
clone size: many
J gene: TRBJ1-1
CDR3 DNA: TGCAGTGCTGGGAGGGGTTCGGCTGAAGCTTTCTTT
CDR3 protein: CSAGRGSAEAFF

D gene: TRBD1
V gene: TRBV29-1
clone size: NA
J gene: TRBJ1-2
CDR3 DNA: TGCAGCGGGACAGGGGATGGCTACACCTTC
CDR3 protein: CSGTGDGYTF

D gene: NA
V gene: TRBV9
clone size: NA
J gene: TRBJ2-5
CDR3 DNA: TGTGCCAGCAGCGTACTTCCGGGACCCCAAGAGACCCAGTACTTC
CDR3 protein: CASSVLPGPQETQYF

D gene: TRBD1
V gene: TRBV10-3
clone size: many
J gene: TRBJ2-7
CDR3 DNA: TGTGCCGTCCGGGACAGGGGGTACGAGCAGTACTTC
CDR3 protein: CAVRDRGYEQYF

D gene: NA
V gene: TRBV7-9
clone size: NA
J gene: TRBJ2-5
CDR3 DNA: TGTGCCAGCAGTTATCCGGGACTCACCGGCGAATACTTC
CDR3 protein: CASSYPGLTGEYF

D gene: TRBD1
V gene: TRBV7-8
clone size: NA
J gene: TRBJ1-6
CDR3 DNA: TGTGCCAGCAGTTTGTCGGGGACAGGGGGTTCACCCCTCCACTTT
CDR3 protein: CASSLSGTGGSPLHF

D gene: NA
V gene: TRBV2
clone size: NA
J gene: TRBJ2-7
CDR3 DNA: TGTGCCAGCAGTCACCGGGACTTATCCTACGAGCAGTACTTC
CDR3 protein: CASSHRDLSYEQYF

D gene: TRBD2
V gene: TRBV10-3
clone size: NA
J gene: TRBJ2-7
CDR3 DNA: TGTGCCATCAGTGAGTCGAGGGCGGGAGTTGGCTACGAGCAGTACTTC
CDR3 protein: CAISESRAGVGYEQYF

D gene: NA
V gene: TRBV20-1
clone size: many
J gene: TRBJ2-5
CDR3 DNA: TGCAGTGCTAGAGATCGGGGAAAAGAGACCCAGTACTTC
CDR3 protein: CSARDRGKETQYF

D gene: TRBD2
V gene: TRBV2
clone size: many
J gene: TRBJ2-7
CDR3 DNA: TGTGCCACCCCACGGGGTCGGGAGGGGCACGAGCAGTACTTC
CDR3 protein: CATPRGREGHEQYF